This record looks at one T cell receptor (beta chain) sequence and its context. There is no known antigen for this receptor. Per-base quality was not reported, and no clone a single base away is much larger than it. The entry originates in a study of long-term antiretroviral therapy in people with HIV (dated by TCRdb to between 2021 and 2024). Background for the entire study: The earliest samples were collected about a decade before the 2015 WHO recommendation for immediate ART, when ART was typically delayed until CD4 counts fell. A retrospective serial study tested whether ART initiation and durable HIV suppression were associated with changes in peripheral blood TRB repertoire composition and diversity. The cohort contributed about 200 cryopreserved PBMC samples from about 33 adults with confirmed HIV infection, collected serially over a mean of approximately six years (range 1-12). About 35% of the 30 participants with HIV were female. No cross-contamination during QIAcube processing was shown when test extractions of a monoclonal T-cell line were performed alongside around 30 polyclonal samples.

The immunoSEQ hsTCRB v3.0 assay was used at survey level resolution for TRB variable region sequencing. The target sequencing depth for TRB was 40,000-50,000 T-cell genomes per sample. TRB libraries were pooled and sequenced on an Illumina MiSeq using a v3 150-cycle kit. Regarding the original processing steps: Analysis of repertoires was carried out in R inside a reproducible Nextflow workflow spanning QC, data transformation and analysis. Custom analyses were implemented in LymphoSeq2, an R package for AIRR-Seq data exploration. After excluding a few samples that yielded fewer than 5000 total TRB sequences, approximately 180 HIV repertoires remained for analysis. Among the roughly 180 retained HIV repertoires, 55 to 60 were collected before ART initiation and some 130 after ART initiation. Repertoires were downsampled to 5000 TRB nucleotide sequences, with summary statistics averaged over 100 downsampling iterations. The analysis kept only TRB sequences whose CDR3 regions were at least seven amino acids long. A Shannon entropy-derived clonality score and the Gini coefficient were used to measure diversity. In the repertoire networks, any two of the top 5000 CDR3 amino acid sequences were linked whenever the two sequences differed by an edit distance of one. For TRB CDR3 amino acid sequences, GLIPH2 was used to predict antigen specificity groups and MHC restriction. Known CMV, EBV, HIV or tissue antigen associations were flagged by matching CDR3 amino acid sequences against VDJdb and McPAS-TCR. Pre-ART, post-ART and control groups were compared with Wilcoxon signed-rank tests and Holm-Bonferroni correction. TCRdb carries this immuneACCESS record with in-frame sequences only. Its versions omit some clonotypes, under half of them owing to an unresolved V gene in the studies checked, with the rest unexplained. From that table come the V and J calls and clone size; the DNA was used to work out D and trimming. The sample yields about 39,000 clones; approximately 87% were counted once. In total, the top ten clones hold more than 4% of the sample.

Cut back by 5 bases and 0 bases, the V and J ends lie 20 bases apart. Including the terminal cysteine and phenylalanine, the CDR3 comprises 18 residues. Left in the record is the CDR3 DNA by itself, 54 bases read in frame from the first base. The germline V gene (reference sequence) supplies CDR1 SEHNR and CDR2 FQNEAQ. General study outcomes and caveats: Because PBMC availability was limited, only the TCR beta chain was sequenced, with no alpha chain pairing. Starting ART was linked to a significant rise in TRB diversity, yet even after long-term ART the diversity remained significantly lower than in transplant donor controls. Because pre-ART samples had limited cell numbers, unsorted PBMC were profiled rather than sorted CD4+ and CD8+ T cells. Expanded TRB clones identified before ART initiation dominated the repertoire at all time points, although this dominance fluctuated and declined in many PLHIV after ART. Samples dated from the mid-2000s to the late 2010s, and the ART regimens used may be less effective than current ones. CDR3 length ranges in HIV repertoires were narrower than in controls, and network structure suggested an antigen-experienced repertoire with only a slight naive shift after ART. Inferences about post-ART repertoire changes are limited because no data were available on ART adherence, viral resistance or therapy changes.

To be included, a participant needed at least one PBMC sample from before ART initiation plus at least two post-ART samples. Treatment was received in the United States of America by all participants with HIV. Before DNA extraction, cryopreserved samples containing about 1-11 million PBMC were thawed and washed. At the time of the earliest PBMC sample, participants with HIV were aged between roughly 20 and 60 years. Per participant, PBMC samples came from 1-4 timepoints prior to ART initiation and 2-8 timepoints following ART initiation, for a median of 7 samples. For every participant, serial HIV viral load, CD4+ T-cell count, ART history and demographic data were obtained. Using a Qiagen kit on a QIAcube, genomic DNA was extracted from unsorted PBMC, with samples processed in batches of 12.

The TCR was taken from a woman aged 45-65 years with HIV. The chain is assembled from TRBV7-9 and TRBJ2-1; TRBD2 might be the D gene, on 7 matching bases. Sequenced here: unsorted PBMCs, sampled 1.2 years after starting antiretroviral therapy. The CDR3 region has the sequence CASSPRGVGGGSYNEQFF. The DNA sequence is given as TGTGCCAGCAGCCCTCGGGGGGTAGGGGGGGGCTCCTACAATGAGCAGTTCTTC. The full variable domain, with segments outside the CDR3 supplied by the reference TRBV7-9 and TRBJ2-1 proteins, appears as DTGVSQNPRHKITKRGQNVTFRCDPISEHNRLYWYRQTLGQGPEFLTYFQNEAQLEKSRLLSDRFSAERPKGSFSTLEIQRTEQGDSAMYLCASSPRGVGGGSYNEQFFGPGTRLTVL.